These T cell receptor beta chains were read from a single sample in a study of cytomegalovirus exposure and HLA in healthy donors. The assay was immunoSEQ multiplex PCR, and TCRdb's table has in-frame clones only and misses some. The repertoire has about 160,000 clones, 81% of them found once; the top ten carry 1.5% to 2%. The sequenced material came from PBMCs. These receptors all come from a woman between 18 and 29 years old in good health and CMV-seronegative. Each CDR3 is given with its conserved first and last residue. The D gene is left open where the match is weak. Size tells how often a clone was seen (once, few, many) or the class of an expanded clone, and some rows leave it out.

D gene	clone size	J gene	CDR3 length	V gene	CDR3 DNA	CDR3 protein
NA	NA	TRBJ2-7	15	TRBV6-4	TGTGCCAGCAGTGACTCTATCCGCGGGTTCTACGAGCAGTACTTC	CASSDSIRGFYEQYF
NA	NA	TRBJ1-5	20	TRBV7-8	TGTGCCAGCAGCCCGCCCGGCGGGGGCCCCCCTTACGTTAGCAATCAGCCCCAGCATTTT	CASSPPGGGPPYVSNQPQHF
TRBD1	NA	TRBJ1-4	16	TRBV5-6	TGTGCCAGCAGCTTGACCGGGACAGGAGTACAGGAAAAACTGTTTTTT	CASSLTGTGVQEKLFF
NA	NA	TRBJ1-4	15	TRBV19	TGTGCCAGTAGTATAGCCGCGGAAGTAAATGAAAAACTGTTTTTT	CASSIAAEVNEKLFF
TRBD1	NA	TRBJ1-2	13	TRBV15	TGTGCCACCGGGACAGGGGTTAACTATGGCTACACCTTC	CATGTGVNYGYTF
TRBD1	NA	TRBJ2-5	13	TRBV5-4	TGTGCCAGCAGCCTGGGACAGCAAGAGACCCAGTACTTC	CASSLGQQETQYF
NA	NA	TRBJ1-1	15	TRBV18	TGTGCCAGCTCACCACCCCCAGGGTCACACACTGAAGCTTTCTTT	CASSPPPGSHTEAFF
NA	once	TRBJ2-1	18	TRBV21-1	TGTGCCAGCAGCAAAGTTCCATTGGGAGTATCAGCCAACAATGAGCAGTTCTTC	CASSKVPLGVSANNEQFF
NA	NA	TRBJ1-1	13	TRBV10-1	TGCGCCAGCAGTGAAACGGGAGGAGCTGAAGCTTTCTTT	CASSETGGAEAFF
TRBD1	NA	TRBJ1-3	17	TRBV18	TGTGCCAGCTCACCGGGGACAGGGGGCTGGTACGGAAACACCATATATTTT	CASSPGTGGWYGNTIYF
NA	NA	TRBJ2-1	11	TRBV10-3	TGTGCCATCAGGTACTACAATGAGCAGTTCTTC	CAIRYYNEQFF
NA	NA	TRBJ2-3	13	TRBV6-5	TGTGCCAGCACTAAAAGGCAGGGGGATACGCAGTATTTT	CASTKRQGDTQYF
NA	NA	TRBJ1-4	14	TRBV30	TGTGCCTGGAGTCCTTGGAGGAGAAATGAAAAACTGTTTTTT	CAWSPWRRNEKLFF
TRBD1	NA	TRBJ1-1	15	TRBV7-3	TGTGCCAGCAGCCAAGGACGGACAGGGGAGGCTGAAGCTTTCTTT	CASSQGRTGEAEAFF
TRBD2	NA	TRBJ2-5	14	TRBV7-7	TGTGCTAGCAGCCAAGCGGGAGATGGAGAGACCCAGTACTTC	CASSQAGDGETQYF
TRBD1	NA	TRBJ2-5	16	TRBV9	TGTGCCAGCAGCCCGCGAGGGACAGATAAGAAAGAGACCCAGTACTTC	CASSPRGTDKKETQYF
NA	NA	TRBJ1-4	14	TRBV11-2	TGTGCCAGCAATAGAGGGGGGGGACATGAAAAACTGTTTTTT	CASNRGGGHEKLFF
TRBD2	few	TRBJ2-2	15	TRBV5-1	TGCGCCAGCAGTGGGGGGGTACCAAACACCGGGGAGCTGTTTTTT	CASSGGVPNTGELFF
NA	once	TRBJ2-3	14	TRBV11-2	TGTGCCAGCAGCTTAGACGGAGCGGGAGATACGCAGTATTTT	CASSLDGAGDTQYF
NA	NA	TRBJ2-5	14	TRBV30	TGTGCCTGGAGTAAACAGGGTTCGTGGGAGACCCAGTACTTC	CAWSKQGSWETQYF
TRBD1	NA	TRBJ2-7	15	TRBV5-1	TGCGCCAGCAGCTTGTTAGGGGGCAACCCCTACGAGCAGTACTTC	CASSLLGGNPYEQYF
TRBD1	NA	TRBJ2-7	15	TRBV27	TGTGCCAGCAGTCCCCGTCGCAGGGGGTGGGCCGAGCAGTACTTC	CASSPRRRGWAEQYF
NA	NA	TRBJ1-5	12	TRBV2	TGTGCCAGCAGTGGGACAGATCAGCCCCAGCATTTT	CASSGTDQPQHF
NA	NA	TRBJ1-1	16	TRBV27	TGTGCCAGCAGTTTATATTCGTTGGGAGCAGGCACTGAAGCTTTCTTT	CASSLYSLGAGTEAFF
TRBD1	NA	TRBJ2-1	16	TRBV11-2	TGTGCCAGCAGCAAGGGACAGGGGGGATCCTACAATGAGCAGTTCTTC	CASSKGQGGSYNEQFF
TRBD1	NA	TRBJ2-1	14	TRBV5-1	TGCGCCAGCAGCCCAACAGGGGACTACAATGAGCAGTTCTTC	CASSPTGDYNEQFF
TRBD1	NA	TRBJ2-6	18	TRBV25-1	TGTGCCAGCAGGGGCCCGGGACAGATTTCCACTGGGGCCAACGTCCTGACTTTC	CASRGPGQISTGANVLTF
NA	once	TRBJ1-1	15	TRBV19	TGTGCCAGTAGCTCCTCGGGACAACTTAACACTGAAGCTTTCTTT	CASSSSGQLNTEAFF
NA	NA	TRBJ1-1	14	TRBV27	TGTGCCAGCAGTTTAGGGGGGGTGGGCACTGAAGCTTTCTTT	CASSLGGVGTEAFF
TRBD1	NA	TRBJ2-3	15	TRBV6-1	TGTGCCAGCAGTTCGGTCCCGGGACAGGGGACTACGCAGTATTTT	CASSSVPGQGTTQYF
NA	NA	TRBJ1-1	12	TRBV29-1	TGCAGCGCACAAAGGGGCCAGACTGAAGCTTTCTTT	CSAQRGQTEAFF
TRBD1	once	TRBJ2-3	14	TRBV5-1	TGCGCCAGCAGCTTGGGACAGGGTTTCGATACGCAGTATTTT	CASSLGQGFDTQYF
TRBD2	NA	TRBJ2-7	17	TRBV4-2	TGTGCCAGCAGCCAAGTTCGGGGGACTAGCGGGAGAGGCGAGCAGTACTTC	CASSQVRGTSGRGEQYF
TRBD1	NA	TRBJ2-5	15	TRBV7-3	TGTGCCAGCAGCGAGGCCGGGACAGGGGCGGAGACCCAGTACTTC	CASSEAGTGAETQYF
TRBD2	NA	TRBJ2-2	16	TRBV28	TGTGCCAGCAGTTTATTACGGGAGGGGTACACCGGGGAGCTGTTTTTT	CASSLLREGYTGELFF
NA	NA	TRBJ1-5	14	TRBV2	TGTGCCAGCAGTGAAATCCAAAAAAATCAGCCCCAGCATTTT	CASSEIQKNQPQHF
TRBD2	NA	TRBJ2-1	12	TRBV29-1	TGCAGCGTTGAGGGGAGGGGAGATGAGCAGTTCTTC	CSVEGRGDEQFF
NA	NA	TRBJ1-6	14	TRBV27	TGTGCCAGCAAAGCTAGCTCCTATAATTCACCCCTCCACTTT	CASKASSYNSPLHF
TRBD2	NA	TRBJ2-2	18	TRBV4-2	TGTGCCAGCAGCCAAGATAGGAGAGCGGGAGGCGGTACCGGGGAGCTGTTTTTT	CASSQDRRAGGGTGELFF
NA	few	TRBJ2-3	13	TRBV7-2	TGTGCCAGCAGCTTATCCAGTCTAGATACGCAGTATTTT	CASSLSSLDTQYF
TRBD2	NA	TRBJ2-7	15	TRBV28	TGTGCCGCCAAGGGAAATGTAGCGGGAGTTTACGAGCAGTACTTC	CAAKGNVAGVYEQYF
TRBD2	NA	TRBJ2-1	16	TRBV15	TGTGCCTCCGGGGCTGGGCGGGGGGGAACATACAATGAGCAGTTCTTC	CASGAGRGGTYNEQFF
TRBD1	NA	TRBJ2-7	13	TRBV10-2	TGCGCCAGCAGCGGGACAGGTCTATACGAGCAGTACTTC	CASSGTGLYEQYF
TRBD1	NA	TRBJ1-2	13	TRBV5-4	TGTGCCAGCAGTCCGACCGGGACAGTGGACTACACCTTC	CASSPTGTVDYTF
TRBD1	NA	TRBJ2-5	14	TRBV11-3	TGTGCCAGCAGCTTACAGGGGGCGGTGGAGACCCAGTACTTC	CASSLQGAVETQYF
TRBD1	once	TRBJ2-2	15	TRBV6-1	TGTGCCAGCATCCCGGGACAGGGGTACACCGGGGAGCTGTTTTTT	CASIPGQGYTGELFF
TRBD1	NA	TRBJ1-2	12	TRBV29-1	TGCAGCGTCTCCCGGGACAGGGCTGGCTACACCTTC	CSVSRDRAGYTF
TRBD1	NA	TRBJ2-7	14	TRBV27	TGTGCCAGCAGTTTAGGACAGGGGGGATACGAGCAGTACTTC	CASSLGQGGYEQYF